The clone carrying this T cell receptor beta chain was observed many times. Its antigen is as yet unknown. In germline, CDR1 is MNHEY, CDR2 SVGAGI. The V end was cut by 0 bases, the J end by 0 bases, with 7 bases between. This CDR3 is built from 15 residues. TCR beta CDR3 regions were amplified from RNA. HTBI primers drove first-round RT-PCR of the TCR CDR3. TCRdb independently ran MiXCR on the multiplex PCR reads; one entry per CDR3 protein. This table holds around 240,000 distinct CDR3 sequences, 16% found once. These data originate in a study of T cells in Graves' hyperthyroidism and ophthalmopathy. Whole-study results and caveats: Median prediction lead before ophthalmopathy onset was 5.5 to 7 months with the model. Blood samples included most of the expanded thyroid clonotypes exceeding 0.001.

A patient was excluded if there was uncontrolled infection, other autoimmune disease, pregnancy or lactation. Source material: blood. The source of this sequence is a woman aged 18-35 years with Graves' ophthalmopathy. The chain combines TRBV6-5 with TRBJ2-3; perhaps TRBD2 as D (6 bases). The CDR3 sequence is CASSYSGTSTDTQYF. The CDR3 DNA is TGTGCCAGCAGTTACTCAGGGACTAGCACAGATACGCAGTATTTT.